Many counts were recorded for the clone carrying this TCR beta chain. Genomic DNA was subjected to two-round multiplex PCR for amplification of TCR beta CDR3. Gene-specific primers for each TRBV and TRBJ gene drove first-round PCR. TCRdb itself ran the multiplex PCR reads through MiXCR, one entry per CDR3 protein. The sample yields 20,000 to 30,000 distinct CDR3 sequences, 40% seen once. V lost 7 bases and J lost 8; bases outside the gene matches: 10. Germline V CDR1 and CDR2: MNHNS, SASEGT. This CDR3 region has 13 residues. This sample stems from a study of prognosis after radiotherapy for stage I lung cancer. Study-level information: Enrolled patients (around 12 men, roughly six women) had a median age of approximately 74 years and an age range of about 53 to 84 years. It was SBRT that served as radiotherapy, in 3 to 5 fractions with a biologically effective dose of at least 100 Gy.

The sequenced sample was PBMCs, obtained before or after stereotactic body radiation therapy (not recorded which). The sequence was collected from a donor of 50 years or more with non-small cell lung cancer. The gene calls are TRBV6-1 and TRBJ1-2; 7 bases map to TRBD1. The CDR3 protein is CASTNRGDGGYTF. The CDR3 region has the DNA TGTGCCAGCACCAACAGGGGAGACGGCGGCTACACCTTC.